The T cell receptor (beta chain) described here comes from a study of radiation and T cells in renal cell carcinoma. The V segment lost 6 bases and the J segment 2 bases; nucleotides outside the gene matches: 4. The CDR3 is 14 amino acids. The germline CDR1 and CDR2 sequences are WSHSY and SAAADI. The time point is: blood 4 weeks post-SBRT, at nephrectomy. Treatment defined: 15 Gy SBRT to primary tumor, nephrectomy 4 weeks later. TCRdb's table, derived via immunoSEQ multiplex PCR, lists solely in-frame clones and lacks some. The sample includes around 180,000 clones, about 85% of them seen just once. The gene calls are TRBV10-2 and TRBJ1-1, with TRBD1 identical over 9 bases. Here the sequenced sample was blood, taken from a patient whose treatment included radiotherapy and nephrectomy. This TCR was sampled from a woman in her forties or fifties with renal cell carcinoma. This CDR3 is CASRLQGANTEAFF. The CDR3 DNA reads as TGCGCCAGCAGGTTACAGGGGGCAAACACTGAAGCTTTCTTT.